The next 15 T cell receptor beta chains were all read from a single sample in a study of blood T cell repertoires in COVID-19. Profiled with immunoSEQ multiplex PCR; TCRdb holds only in-frame clones, not every one. The sample has roughly 88,000 clones; 85% to 95% are singletons. Sequencing was performed on peripheral blood. The receptors come from a woman between 50 and 59 years old in a cohort sampled during active COVID-19.

The chain couples TRBV18 to TRBJ1-1, with D possibly matching TRBD1 (5 bases). The V gene's germline CDR1 is KGHSH and CDR2 LQKENI. The CDR3 length is 16 residues. Trimming cost V 6 bases and J 6 bases, with 23 bases left between them. In DNA form, the CDR3 reads TGTGCCAGCTCGCTGGGGGATAGCTTTCGGGGGTCTGAAGCTTTCTTT. It yields the protein CASSLGDSFRGSEAFF.

This clone came up a few times. The genes are TRBV29-1 and TRBJ1-3; 7 bases are shared with TRBD1. Trimming at V came to 5 bases and at J to 4 bases, leaving 8 bases not matched to a gene. The CDR3 has 14 residues. The germline CDR1 and CDR2 sequences are SQVTM and ANQGSEA. The CDR3 region is CSVQLGTVGNTIYF. Here the CDR3 DNA reads TGCAGCGTTCAACTGGGGACAGTGGGAAACACCATATATTTT. Variable domain in full (rest from reference TRBV29-1 and TRBJ1-3): SAVISQKPSRDICQRGTSLTIQCQVDSQVTMMFWYRQQPGQSLTLIATANQGSEATYESGFVIDKFPISRPNLTFSTLTVSNMSPEDSSIYLCSVQLGTVGNTIYFGEGSWLTVV.

V and J are TRBV2 and TRBJ1-2, with 8 positions matching TRBD1. The CDR3 contains 13 residues. Germline V lookup: CDR1 SNHLY, CDR2 FYNNEI. Trimming at V came to 8 bases and at J to 3 bases, leaving 5 bases not matched to a gene. The CDR3 spells CASGGQGDYGYTF. CDR3 bases: TGTGCCAGCGGAGGACAGGGAGACTATGGCTACACCTTC.

The V call is TRBV4-1, the J call TRBJ2-2; no clear D gene. In germline, CDR1 is MGHRA, CDR2 YSYEKL. V dropped 1 base and J dropped 3 bases, with 21 bases sitting between them. There are 19 residues in the CDR3. CDR3 residues: CASSQGGKTPKYYTGELFF. The CDR3 DNA is TGCGCCAGCAGCCAAGGCGGCAAGACCCCAAAATATTACACCGGGGAGCTGTTTTTT.

This clone was detected once. The J gene is TRBJ1-5, the V gene TRBV27; D perhaps matches TRBD1 (5 bases). Germline CDR1 reads MNHEY; CDR2 reads SMNVEV (reference sequence). Trimming removed 6 bases from V and 5 bases from J, with 11 bases in between. This CDR3 region has 13 residues. CDR3 region: CASRLTADQPQHF. CDR3 DNA sequence: TGTGCCAGCAGACTGACAGCTGATCAGCCCCAGCATTTT.

This chain joins TRBV10-1 and TRBJ2-7; D is unresolved. V was trimmed by 4 bases and J by 2 bases, leaving 9 bases between them. CDR3 length equals 13 residues. CDR1 WNHNN and CDR2 SYGVQD come from the germline V gene (reference sequence). DNA of the CDR3: TGCGCCAGCAGTGGTGGGCCGACCTACGAGCAGTACTTC. The encoded protein is CASSGGPTYEQYF.

V usage is TRBV29-1 and J usage is TRBJ2-7, with 9 bases aligning to TRBD1. The CDR3 sequence is 13 residues long. V lost 6 bases to trimming and J lost 1 base; unmatched junction nucleotides: 4. Per germline, CDR1 SQVTM and CDR2 ANQGSEA. The CDR3 here is CSVQDRGSYEQYF. As DNA, the CDR3 is TGCAGCGTACAGGACAGGGGTTCCTACGAGCAGTACTTC.

The gene calls are TRBV19 and TRBJ1-1, with 9 bases fitting TRBD1. Germline lookup yields CDR1 LNHDA and CDR2 SQIVND (reference sequence). The CDR3 runs 14 residues. The junction had 4 bases not matched to a gene; V was cut back by 4 bases and J by 4 bases. As DNA, the CDR3 is TGTGCCAGTAGTACGTCGACAGGGGGCACTGAAGCTTTCTTT. Translated: CASSTSTGGTEAFF.

The rearrangement links TRBV12-5 to TRBJ2-2; a weak D match, TRBD2 (6 bases). The germline V gene encodes CDR1 LGHNT and CDR2 FRNRAP. V lost 7 bases to trimming and J lost 6 bases, with 12 bases between them. The length of the CDR3 is 13 residues. This CDR3 is CASEPEGAGELFF. The CDR3 DNA sequence: TGTGCTAGTGAGCCGGAGGGCGCCGGGGAGCTGTTTTTT.

This clone was seen a single time. The chain carries TRBV5-6 and TRBJ1-1, with 9 positions matching TRBD1. After removal of 0 bases from V and 1 base from J, the junction contained 4 bases not matched to a gene. In germline, CDR1 is SGHDT, CDR2 YYEEEE. The CDR3 sequence is 16 residues long. As DNA, the CDR3 is TGTGCCAGCAGCTTGGAGGACAGGGGTACGAACACTGAAGCTTTCTTT. It yields the protein CASSLEDRGTNTEAFF.

DNA of the CDR3: TGTGCCAGCCGCGGCGGGATGGGGTTCTTGGGGGAGCTGTTTTTT. Encoded protein: CASRGGMGFLGELFF. This chain links TRBV3-1 (or the pseudogene TRBV3-2) with TRBJ2-2; maybe TRBD2 (6 bases). The CDR3 spans 15 residues. CDR1 and CDR2 (germline): LGHDT, YNNKEL (reference sequence). V lost 8 bases and J lost 8, with 21 bases in between.

This sequence joins TRBV3-1 (or the pseudogene TRBV3-2) and TRBJ1-3; D uncertain. This CDR3 spans 16 amino acids. The V gene lost 1 base and the J gene lost 2 bases, with 12 bases spanning the gap. The germline V gene has CDR1 LGHDT and CDR2 YNNKEL (reference sequence). DNA of the CDR3: TGTGCCAGCAGCCAAGTTTACCATGCGGCTGGAAACACCATATATTTT. It is translated as CASSQVYHAAGNTIYF.

This clone was seen once. The V call is TRBV30, the J call TRBJ1-1; no clear D. Germline CDR1 reads GTSNPN; CDR2 reads SVGIG (reference sequence). Trimming removed 4 bases at V and 1 base at J, with 10 bases between. The CDR3 has 13 amino acids. The chain's CDR3 is CAWNRHTNTEAFF. The CDR3 bases are TGTGCCTGGAATCGCCACACGAACACTGAAGCTTTCTTT.

In this sample, this clone turned up once. The chain joins TRBV3-1 (or the pseudogene TRBV3-2) to TRBJ1-6, with 11 bases aligning to TRBD1. Trimming cost V 5 bases and J 4 bases; bases outside gene matches: 7. The germline V gene has CDR1 LGHDT and CDR2 YNNKEL (reference sequence). This CDR3 is 17 amino acids long. The CDR3 is CASSSPGTGGYNSPLHF. The DNA for the CDR3 is TGTGCCAGCAGCTCACCCGGGACAGGGGGTTATAATTCACCCCTCCACTTT.

The genes are TRBV11-2 and TRBJ1-6, with D uncertain. The germline V and J ends were trimmed by 5 bases and 7 bases, with 18 bases remaining between them. This CDR3 is 16 amino acids long. Germline V lookup: CDR1 SGHAT, CDR2 FQNNGV. CDR3 sequence (DNA): TGTGCCAGCAGCCTCAAAGTCCAACGAGAGAATTCACCCCTCCACTTT. Encoded protein: CASSLKVQRENSPLHF.